These T cell receptor beta chains were read from a single sample in a study of blood T cell repertoires in COVID-19. Sequencing used immunoSEQ multiplex PCR; TCRdb keeps in-frame clones, though not all of them. Among about 410,000 clones listed, roughly 87% were seen once. Sequenced input: PBMCs or T cells enriched from blood (not recorded which). These receptors were obtained from a man between 18 and 35 years old who had recovered from COVID-19. Each CDR3 is given with its conserved first and last residue. A D gene is named only where the DNA matches it firmly. Only part of the rows carry a size: once, few, many, or a class if the clone is expanded.

v_gene	d_gene	abundance	j_gene	CDR3aa	CDR3nt
TRBV19	.	once	TRBJ1-3	CATQRGGSGNTIYF	TGTGCCACACAGAGGGGAGGCTCTGGAAACACCATATATTTT
TRBV15	.	once	TRBJ2-2	CATSREGPGTGELFF	TGTGCCACCAGCAGAGAGGGCCCGGGGACCGGGGAGCTGTTTTTT
TRBV7-6	TRBD1	.	TRBJ2-3	CASSKTTGGPTDTQYF	TGTGCCAGCAGCAAAACCACAGGGGGCCCCACAGATACGCAGTATTTT
TRBV5-8	TRBD1	.	TRBJ2-7	CASSVAGTGGSYEQYF	TGTGCCAGCAGCGTCGCCGGGACAGGAGGCTCCTACGAGCAGTACTTC
TRBV5-1	TRBD2	.	TRBJ2-3	CASSLALRELTDTQYF	TGCGCCAGCAGCTTGGCCTTGCGGGAGCTCACAGATACGCAGTATTTT
TRBV7-9	.	.	TRBJ1-1	CASSPGAGMGTEAFF	TGTGCCAGCAGCCCAGGTGCAGGGATGGGCACTGAAGCTTTCTTT
TRBV5-6	.	.	TRBJ2-5	CASSLPGSYGGQYF	TGTGCCAGCAGCTTGCCTGGTAGCTACGGTGGTCAGTACTTC
TRBV11-2	TRBD1	.	TRBJ1-2	CASFSGTGMNYGYTF	TGTGCCAGCTTTTCCGGGACAGGGATGAACTATGGCTACACCTTC
TRBV6-5	TRBD1	.	TRBJ1-1	CASSTRRDRFSEAFF	TGTGCCAGCAGTACGCGCCGGGACAGGTTCTCTGAAGCTTTCTTT
TRBV28	TRBD1	once	TRBJ2-1	CASSYDRGAYNEQFF	TGTGCCAGCAGTTACGACAGGGGTGCCTACAATGAGCAGTTCTTC
TRBV5-1	.	once	TRBJ2-7	CASSFGTNYEQYF	TGCGCCAGCAGCTTCGGGACAAACTACGAGCAGTACTTC
TRBV2	.	once	TRBJ1-5	CASDSGVLPQHF	TGTGCCAGCGACTCGGGGGTCCTTCCCCAGCATTTT
TRBV29-1	TRBD2	.	TRBJ2-1	CSAVPGLANSYNEQFF	TGCAGCGCCGTCCCGGGACTAGCGAATTCCTACAATGAGCAGTTCTTC
TRBV28	.	once	TRBJ1-1	CASSSYRRNTEAFF	TGTGCCAGCAGTTCATATAGGAGGAACACTGAAGCTTTCTTT
TRBV5-5	.	.	TRBJ2-7	CASEGVYEQYF	TGTGCCAGCGAAGGAGTCTACGAGCAGTACTTC
TRBV2	.	once	TRBJ2-7	CASGGYEQYF	TGTGCCAGCGGGGGGTACGAGCAGTACTTC
TRBV27	TRBD1	.	TRBJ1-2	CASRIRWTGAGYTF	TGTGCCAGCAGAATTCGCTGGACAGGGGCCGGCTACACCTTC
TRBV6-5	.	once	TRBJ1-1	CASRFRHNLNTEAFF	TGTGCCAGCAGGTTCCGACACAATTTGAACACTGAAGCTTTCTTT
TRBV25-1	TRBD1	.	TRBJ1-6	CASRDRNNSPLHF	TGTGCCAGCAGGGACAGGAATAATTCACCCCTCCACTTT
TRBV10-3	TRBD1	many	TRBJ1-5	CAISEHRDRGRQPQHF	TGTGCCATCAGTGAGCACCGGGACAGGGGACGGCAGCCCCAGCATTTT
TRBV3-1/TRBV3-2	.	.	TRBJ1-6	CASRPRGGSSPLHF	TGTGCCAGCAGGCCCCGGGGGGGCAGCTCACCCCTCCACTTT
TRBV4-1	.	.	TRBJ1-5	CASSPRRPQHF	TGCGCCAGCAGCCCTCGGAGGCCCCAGCATTTT
TRBV5-4	TRBD1	.	TRBJ2-7	CASSQDRTTDEQYF	TGTGCCAGCAGCCAGGACAGGACGACTGACGAGCAGTACTTC
TRBV19	TRBD2	.	TRBJ2-3	CASSIGTSGSGDTQYF	TGTGCCAGTAGTATAGGTACTAGCGGGAGTGGCGATACGCAGTATTTT
TRBV11-3	.	.	TRBJ2-1	CASSFRSYNEQFF	TGTGCCAGCAGCTTCAGATCCTACAATGAGCAGTTCTTC
TRBV28	TRBD2	.	TRBJ2-5	CASSFPRTSGRAVLGETQYF	TGTGCCAGCAGTTTCCCTCGGACTAGCGGGAGGGCCGTTTTGGGGGAGACCCAGTACTTC
TRBV29-1	TRBD1	.	TRBJ1-2	CSVTARDRGDSSGYTF	TGCAGCGTTACAGCACGGGACAGGGGGGACTCGAGTGGCTACACCTTC
TRBV11-3	TRBD1	.	TRBJ2-1	CASSLAGGGNEQFF	TGTGCCAGCAGCTTGGCAGGGGGCGGAAATGAGCAGTTCTTC
TRBV7-9	.	many	TRBJ1-1	CASSLAEVNTEAFF	TGTGCCAGCAGCTTAGCTGAGGTGAACACTGAAGCTTTCTTT
TRBV3-1/TRBV3-2	.	.	TRBJ1-6	CASTPDTSPWSSPLHF	TGTGCCAGCACCCCGGACACCTCTCCCTGGAGTTCACCCCTCCACTTT
TRBV2	.	.	TRBJ1-2	CASSGLAGYGYTF	TGTGCCAGCAGTGGTTTGGCAGGATATGGCTACACCTTC
TRBV4-1	.	.	TRBJ2-1	CASSLSGTPLREFF	TGCGCCAGCAGCCTCTCCGGGACACCCCTACGAGAGTTCTTC
TRBV10-1	.	few	TRBJ1-1	CASSSVRETTEAFF	TGCGCCAGCAGTTCGGTAAGGGAGACCACTGAAGCTTTCTTT
TRBV13	.	.	TRBJ1-1	CASSIRDTEAFF	TGTGCCAGCAGCATCCGGGACACTGAAGCTTTCTTT
TRBV3-1/TRBV3-2	.	.	TRBJ1-2	CASSQQAREEFDGYTF	TGTGCCAGCAGCCAGCAAGCCAGGGAAGAGTTCGATGGCTACACCTTC
TRBV2	.	.	TRBJ2-2	CASGERVGTGELFF	TGTGCCAGCGGGGAGCGGGTCGGCACCGGGGAGCTGTTTTTT
TRBV4-2	.	.	TRBJ2-5	CASSHLSLAETQYF	TGTGCCAGCAGCCATCTTTCACTAGCCGAGACCCAGTACTTC
TRBV27	.	few	TRBJ1-5	CASRKSGGKYSNQPQHF	TGTGCCAGCAGGAAGTCGGGGGGGAAGTATAGCAATCAGCCCCAGCATTTT
TRBV14	TRBD1	.	TRBJ1-1	CASSRQGPEAFF	TGTGCCAGCAGCCGACAGGGCCCTGAAGCTTTCTTT
TRBV11-2	.	.	TRBJ1-1	CASSPGGWNAEAFF	TGTGCCAGCAGCCCCGGCGGTTGGAACGCTGAAGCTTTCTTT
TRBV7-9	TRBD1	.	TRBJ1-1	CASSQGQYTEAFF	TGTGCCAGCAGCCAGGGACAGTACACTGAAGCTTTCTTT
TRBV4-1	.	.	TRBJ1-3	CASSQDPGSGNTIYF	TGCGCCAGCAGCCAAGATCCAGGGTCTGGAAACACCATATATTTT
TRBV29-1	.	.	TRBJ1-3	CSASGDTIYF	TGCAGCGCCTCGGGAGACACCATATATTTT
TRBV24-1	.	once	TRBJ2-1	CATSEHRASDEQFF	TGTGCCACCAGTGAACACAGGGCTTCGGATGAGCAGTTCTTC
TRBV9	TRBD2	.	TRBJ2-4	CASSPAGGPDNIQYF	TGTGCCAGCAGCCCAGCGGGAGGGCCTGATAACATTCAGTACTTC
TRBV7-9	.	.	TRBJ1-5	CASSRTGDQPQHF	TGTGCCAGCAGCCGTACGGGTGACCAGCCCCAGCATTTT